This section outlines one TCR beta chain sequence together with its context. The sample is drawn from a study of T cells expressing NK-cell markers. Germline V gene data show CDR1 as SGHTA and CDR2 as FQGNSA. This CDR3 is built from 15 residues. TCRdb re-called the 5' RACE reads; one entry per CDR3 protein, DNA not given. The sample shows approximately 440,000 distinct CDR3 sequences, and 1.4% to 1.5% sits with its ten largest clones. The source of this sequence is a woman aged 45 to 65 in good health. The gene calls are TRBV7-2 and TRBJ2-3; the D call from TCRdb, TRBD1, cannot be confirmed without DNA. Sequencing input: blood T cells: a sorted CD56 or NKG2C T cell subset, CD4+ or CD8+ T cells, or bulk PBMC T cells (not recorded which). The CDR3 here is CASSLVQGKTDTQYF.